Below are 21 T cell receptor beta chains sequenced from a single sample in a study of T-cell reconstitution after alpha-beta-depleted transplantation in children. Preparation of the TCRbeta library used unique molecular identifiers. TCRdb processed the PCR reads anew with MiXCR; each CDR3 protein has one entry. The sample has approximately 510,000 distinct CDR3 sequences, around 19% seen once. Sequences were derived from PBMCs from the stem cell graft donor, sampled from the stem cell graft. Source of these receptors: a human donor who donated a stem cell graft to a child with acute lymphoblastic leukemia.

The J gene is TRBJ2-7, the V gene TRBV10-3, with TRBD1 identical over 7 bases. Trimming cost V 6 bases and J 6 bases; bases outside gene matches: 5. The germline V gene has CDR1 ENHRY and CDR2 SYGVKD. The CDR3 is 12 residues long. The CDR3 bases are TGTGCCATCAGCGCGACAGGGTTCGAGCAGTACTTC. This encodes CAISATGFEQYF.

The V call is TRBV3-1, the J call TRBJ2-5, with 8 nucleotides matching TRBD1. V shed 10 bases, J shed 2 bases, and the junction held 12 bases outside the gene matches. Germline V gene sequence: CDR1 LGHDT, CDR2 YNNKEL (reference sequence). The CDR3 spans 15 residues. CDR3 amino acids: CATSLDWTGQETQYF. As DNA, the CDR3 is TGTGCCACCTCCCTTGACTGGACAGGGCAAGAGACCCAGTACTTC.

This clonotype came up many times. The chain carries TRBV29-1 and TRBJ1-1, with D hard to call. The germline V and J ends were trimmed by 6 bases and 5 bases, with 16 bases remaining between them. The CDR3 has 13 amino acids. Germline V gene lookup returns CDR1 SQVTM and CDR2 ANQGSEA. The DNA for the CDR3 is TGCAGCGTGGCCGACACCGAGTGGACTGAAGCTTTCTTT. This encodes CSVADTEWTEAFF.

In this sample, this clonotype turned up a few times. This chain links TRBV19 with TRBJ1-4; D is uncertain. V lost 0 bases to trimming and J lost 10 bases, with 12 bases between them. The CDR3 runs to 14 residues. The V gene's germline CDR1 is LNHDA and CDR2 SQIVND (reference sequence). The CDR3, as DNA: TGTGCCAGTAGTATAGAAACGACCCAAGGAAAACTGTTTTTT. It yields the protein CASSIETTQGKLFF. The complete variable domain, with remaining parts taken from reference TRBV19 and TRBJ1-4, reads DGGITQSPKYLFRKEGQNVTLSCEQNLNHDAMYWYRQDPGQGLRLIYYSQIVNDFQKGDIAEGYSVSREKKESFPLTVTSAQKNPTAFYLCASSIETTQGKLFFGSGTQLSVL.

This clonotype occurred a few times. The chain employs TRBV14 and TRBJ2-7, with TRBD2 identical over 11 bases. Germline-derived CDR1 and CDR2 are SGHDN and FVKESK. With 4 bases clipped from V and 7 bases from J, the junction kept 6 bases outside the gene matches. The CDR3 has 14 residues. Here the CDR3 DNA reads TGTGCCAGCAGCCGACTAGCGGGATTCGGGGAGCAGTACTTC. Its protein product is CASSRLAGFGEQYF.

This clonotype was found many times. The rearrangement links TRBV6-5 to TRBJ2-2, with 7 bases identical to TRBD1. There are 14 residues in the CDR3. Germline loops: CDR1 MNHEY, CDR2 SVGAGI. V lost 4 bases, J lost 6 bases, and 5 bases stayed unmatched. The CDR3 here is CASSFDRDAGELFF. DNA for the CDR3: TGTGCCAGCAGTTTTGACAGGGACGCCGGGGAGCTGTTTTTT.

This clonotype has only a few counts. The J gene is TRBJ2-7, the V gene TRBV27; a weak D match, TRBD2 (5 bases). Trimming cost V 4 bases and J 7 bases, with 14 bases left between them. Per the germline V gene, CDR1 is MNHEY and CDR2 is SMNVEV (reference sequence). The CDR3 runs to 13 residues. Here the CDR3 reads CASSSGSSGEQYF. In nucleotides, the CDR3 is TGTGCCAGCAGTTCCGGTAGCTCGGGGGAGCAGTACTTC.

V and J are TRBV27 and TRBJ2-7; D may be TRBD1 or TRBD2 (5 bases each). The germline V gene has CDR1 MNHEY and CDR2 SMNVEV (reference sequence). The CDR3 runs to 12 residues. Trimming took off 5 bases at V and 3 bases at J, with 8 bases between the two ends. The CDR3 DNA sequence: TGTGCCAGCAGTAAGAGGGGCTACGAGCAGTACTTC. Translating gives CASSKRGYEQYF.

The chain combines TRBV28 with TRBJ2-6; D is undetermined. Germline V gene lookup returns CDR1 MDHEN and CDR2 SYDVKM. The V end lost 5 bases, the J end lost 0 bases, and 5 bases lay between the germline ends. This CDR3 spans 14 amino acids. CDR3 sequence (DNA): TGTGCCAGCAGTGTTCCCTCTGGGGCCAACGTCCTGACTTTC. It yields the protein CASSVPSGANVLTF.

The genes are TRBV15 and TRBJ1-6; 8 nucleotides align to TRBD1. CDR1 LNHNV and CDR2 YYDKDF come from the germline V gene (reference sequence). J was trimmed by 0 bases and V by 5 bases; bases with no gene match: 3. This CDR3 comprises 16 residues. CDR3 sequence: CATSLDRGSYNSPLHF. CDR3 bases: TGTGCCACCAGCCTCGACAGGGGCTCCTATAATTCACCCCTCCACTTT.

The chain carries TRBV11-1 and TRBJ1-2, with 7 bases matching TRBD1. Germline V gives CDR1 SGHAT, CDR2 FQDESV (reference sequence). Unmatched junction bases numbered 14, after V lost 4 bases and J lost 0 bases. The CDR3 has 18 residues. CDR3 DNA sequence: TGTGCCAGCAGCTCCGCGGGATCGGGACAGACAGCTAACTATGGCTACACCTTC. This codes for CASSSAGSGQTANYGYTF.

V and J are TRBV14 and TRBJ1-2; weak D call: TRBD1 (5 bases). Germline CDR1 reads SGHDN; CDR2 reads FVKESK. CDR3 size: 15 residues. The ends were cut back, 7 bases at V and 1 base at J, with 16 bases in the middle. The CDR3 DNA reads as TGTGCCAGCACCCCCCCGTCAGGGATTAACTATGGCTACACCTTC. Its protein product is CASTPPSGINYGYTF.

This clonotype was counted between two and nine times. V usage is TRBV11-2 and J usage is TRBJ1-4; D is unclear. This CDR3 has 15 amino acids. V was clipped by 1 base and J by 3 bases, with 9 bases between them. Germline V gene sequence: CDR1 SGHAT, CDR2 FQNNGV. As DNA, the CDR3 is TGTGCCAGCAGCTTAGTGACGGCCTCTAATGAAAAACTGTTTTTT. Protein sequence: CASSLVTASNEKLFF.

In this sample, this clonotype turned up a few times. The CDR3 spells CSARESGFGNQPQHF. The CDR3 region has the DNA TGCAGTGCTAGAGAATCGGGGTTTGGCAATCAGCCCCAGCATTTT. The chain carries TRBV20-1 and TRBJ1-5; D call uncertain. The CDR3 sequence is 15 residues long. The germline CDR1 and CDR2 sequences are DFQATT and SNEGSKA (reference sequence). V was trimmed by 0 bases and J by 2 bases, leaving 11 bases between them.

A few counts support this clonotype. The chain recombines TRBV5-6 with TRBJ2-2; D is uncertain. Per the germline V gene, CDR1 is SGHDT and CDR2 is YYEEEE. V was pared by 0 bases and J by 5 bases, with 8 bases between. The CDR3 totals 14 residues. CDR3 sequence (DNA): TGTGCCAGCAGCTTGGTTCCGACTACCGGGGAGCTGTTTTTT. Translating gives CASSLVPTTGELFF.

This clonotype was found a few times. This sequence joins TRBV20-1 and TRBJ2-5; 11 bases are a match to TRBD2. The CDR3 consists of 15 residues. CDR1 and CDR2 (germline): DFQATT, SNEGSKA (reference sequence). The trim removed 0 bases at V and 4 bases at J, leaving 4 bases unmatched. This CDR3 is CSAREGLAGGETQYF. DNA of the CDR3: TGCAGTGCTAGAGAAGGGCTAGCGGGAGGAGAGACCCAGTACTTC.

This clonotype occurred a few times. The chain links TRBV4-1 to TRBJ2-1; D tentatively fits TRBD1 or TRBD2 (5 bases each). Germline values: CDR1 MGHRA, CDR2 YSYEKL. V was trimmed by 4 bases and J by 7 bases, leaving 17 bases between them. This CDR3 has 15 amino acids. The CDR3 reads CASSRRTGPGNEQFF. The CDR3 nucleotides are TGCGCCAGCAGCCGCCGGACGGGGCCAGGGAATGAGCAGTTCTTC.

This clonotype was detected only a few times. The V and J genes are TRBV3-1 and TRBJ2-7; no clear D. Germline assignment: CDR1 LGHDT and CDR2 YNNKEL (reference sequence). V dropped 3 bases and J dropped 9 bases, with 15 bases sitting between them. The CDR3 has 13 amino acids. Here the CDR3 DNA reads TGTGCCAGCAGCCATTCGGAAGGCTATCGGCAGTACTTC. This codes for CASSHSEGYRQYF.

In its sample, this clonotype was seen a few times. The gene calls are TRBV20-1 and TRBJ1-1; D gene unclear. Trimming cost V 3 bases and J 11 bases, with 10 bases left between them. Germline V gene data show CDR1 as DFQATT and CDR2 as SNEGSKA (reference sequence). The CDR3 sequence is 10 residues long. CDR3 coding DNA: TGCAGTGCTAGGAGACTTGTGGCTTTCTTT. Translated: CSARRLVAFF.

CDR3 nucleotides: TGTGCCAGCAGCGTCAGCGTATACAATGAGCAGTTCTTC. Translation: CASSVSVYNEQFF. The chain has TRBV9 and TRBJ2-1; D gene unclear. This CDR3 has 13 amino acids. V was cut by 2 bases and J by 4 bases, with 7 bases left in between. Germline-derived CDR1 and CDR2 are SGDLS and YYNGEE.

This clonotype came up many times. The CDR3 nucleotides are TGCAGTGCTAGCCGGGACAGGGCCTACGAGCAGTACTTC. Its translation: CSASRDRAYEQYF. The chain has TRBV29-1 and TRBJ2-7; 9 bases line up with TRBD1. Germline V gene lookup returns CDR1 SQVTM and CDR2 ANQGSEA. The CDR3 loop spans 13 amino acids.